The next 14 T cell receptor beta chains were all read from a single sample in a study of shared clonotypes between healthy human individuals. Assay: immunoSEQ multiplex PCR; the TCRdb copy retains only in-frame clones and omits some. Seen here are 2 million to 2.5 million clones, just over 90% observed once, and the top ten hold 0.39%. Sequenced: naive CD4+ T cells from PBMCs. The subset denotes: CD45RA+ positively selected. All receptors come from a man aged 18 to 29 in good health. Some clones in this sample may be carry-over from other donors' samples.

The rearrangement links TRBV5-4 to TRBJ1-2; D gene uncertain. Trimming cost V 0 bases and J 8 bases, with 5 bases left between them. CDR1 and CDR2 (germline): SGHNT, YYREEE (reference sequence). The CDR3 totals 11 residues. The CDR3: CASSLGWGYTF. CDR3 nucleotides: TGTGCCAGCAGCTTGGGCTGGGGCTACACCTTC.

The genes are TRBV11-3 and TRBJ2-3, with 8 bases fitting TRBD2. Germline V gene lookup returns CDR1 SGHNT and CDR2 YENEEA. The ends lost 5 bases at V and 3 bases at J; junction bases unmatched: 10. The CDR3 length is 16 residues. CDR3 sequence (DNA): TGTGCCAGCAGCCTCTCGACCGGGACTAGGACAGATACGCAGTATTTT. It translates to CASSLSTGTRTDTQYF.

The rearrangement uses TRBV5-1 and TRBJ2-7, with D unclear. V was cut by 2 bases and J by 0 bases, with 12 bases left in between. CDR3 length: 15 amino acids. Germline CDR1 is SGHRS and CDR2 is YFSETQ. This CDR3 is CASSFSVHSSYEQYF. The CDR3 DNA follows: TGCGCCAGCAGCTTTTCGGTACACAGCTCCTACGAGCAGTACTTC.

The V call is TRBV19, the J call TRBJ1-4; 10 nucleotides align to TRBD1. CDR3 length: 16 amino acids. Germline loops: CDR1 LNHDA, CDR2 SQIVND (reference sequence). V dropped 10 bases and J dropped 1; count of bases not matched to a gene: 9. In DNA, the CDR3 is TGTGCCACCTCAAAAGGGACAGGGGTAACTAATGAAAAACTGTTTTTT. It yields the protein CATSKGTGVTNEKLFF.

The rearrangement links TRBV6-5 to TRBJ2-7; 8 bases map to TRBD2. The CDR3 is made up of 14 amino acids. Trimming took 5 bases from V and 5 from J; bases not matched to a gene: 8. Germline CDR1 is MNHEY and CDR2 is SVGAGI. This CDR3 is CASSQGLALHEQYF. The CDR3 DNA reads TGTGCCAGCAGTCAAGGACTAGCCCTCCACGAGCAGTACTTC.

There are a few counts of this clone. The gene calls are TRBV4-2 and TRBJ2-1; 8 bases match TRBD1. The junction had 6 bases not matched to a gene; V was cut back by 0 bases and J by 8 bases. The germline V gene encodes CDR1 LGHNA and CDR2 YNFKEQ. There are 15 residues in the CDR3. CDR3 DNA sequence: TGTGCCAGCAGCCAAGATCGGACAGGGTTCGATGAGCAGTTCTTC. Protein product: CASSQDRTGFDEQFF.

The chain recombines TRBV29-1 with TRBJ1-2; 8 bases agree with TRBD1. CDR1 and CDR2 from the germline V gene are SQVTM and ANQGSEA. The ends lost 5 bases at V and 5 bases at J; junction bases unmatched: 10. The length of the CDR3 is 14 residues. Here the CDR3 DNA reads TGCAGCGTTAAGGGGAGGACAGGGCTGTATGGCTACACCTTC. Its translation: CSVKGRTGLYGYTF.

This rearrangement joins TRBV9 to TRBJ2-3; possible D gene TRBD1, 6 bases. This CDR3 has 16 amino acids. Germline CDR1 SGDLS, CDR2 YYNGEE. V lost 3 bases and J lost 0, with 14 bases in between. The CDR3 region is CASSALRQDSTDTQYF. The CDR3 DNA reads as TGTGCCAGCAGCGCGCTACGACAGGATAGCACAGATACGCAGTATTTT.

This clone has just one count. This rearrangement joins TRBV10-3 to TRBJ2-1; 10 bases map to TRBD2. The junction had 4 bases not matched to a gene; V was cut back by 7 bases and J by 7 bases. CDR3 length: 13 amino acids. In germline, CDR1 is ENHRY, CDR2 SYGVKD. This CDR3 is CAITASGSNEQFF. In DNA, the CDR3 is TGTGCCATCACGGCTAGCGGGAGTAATGAGCAGTTCTTC.

This clone appeared a single time. This chain joins TRBV28 and TRBJ2-5; D might be TRBD1 (5 bases). Trimming took off 4 bases at V and 1 base at J, with 13 bases between the two ends. The CDR3 is 15 amino acids. The germline gives CDR1 MDHEN, CDR2 SYDVKM. The CDR3, as DNA: TGTGCCAGCAGTTCCGCAGGGTCTCGCCAAGAGACCCAGTACTTC. Protein: CASSSAGSRQETQYF.

The chain couples TRBV4-2 to TRBJ2-3; the D gene is possibly TRBD2 (6 bases). This CDR3 region has 13 residues. V was pared by 8 bases and J by 3 bases, with 12 bases between. Germline assignment: CDR1 LGHNA and CDR2 YNFKEQ. CDR3 loop: CASESGGTDTQYF. In nucleotides, the CDR3 is TGTGCCAGCGAAAGTGGGGGGACAGATACGCAGTATTTT.

This chain links TRBV28 with TRBJ2-3, with 7 bases fitting TRBD2. V dropped 5 bases and J dropped 4; count of bases not matched to a gene: 6. This CDR3 contains 14 residues. CDR1 and CDR2 from the germline V gene are MDHEN and SYDVKM. This CDR3 reads CASSAARGADTQYF. CDR3 DNA sequence: TGTGCCAGCAGTGCCGCACGGGGGGCAGATACGCAGTATTTT. Drawing the rest from reference TRBV28 and TRBJ2-3, the complete variable domain is DVKVTQSSRYLVKRTGEKVFLECVQDMDHENMFWYRQDPGLGLRLIYFSYDVKMKEKGDIPEGYSVSREKKERFSLILESASTNQTSMYLCASSAARGADTQYFGPGTRLTVL.

The chain couples TRBV10-3 to TRBJ2-5; maybe TRBD1 (6 bases). V lost 6 bases to trimming and J lost 0 bases, with 11 bases between them. The CDR3 loop spans 14 amino acids. Per the germline V gene, CDR1 is ENHRY and CDR2 is SYGVKD. The CDR3 DNA follows: TGTGCCATCAGCAACCGACAGGACCAAGAGACCCAGTACTTC. Translated, it gives CAISNRQDQETQYF.

The rearrangement joins TRBV5-1 to TRBJ2-6; D is possibly TRBD1 (5 bases). This CDR3 comprises 15 residues. Trimming stripped 3 bases from V and 2 bases from J, with 9 bases between. Germline CDR1 is SGHRS and CDR2 is YFSETQ. CDR3 DNA: TGCGCCAGCAGCTGGCAGGGTACTGGGGCCAACGTCCTGACTTTC. This sequence encodes CASSWQGTGANVLTF.